This entry lists 28 T cell receptor beta chains sequenced from one sample in a study of T cell responses to AZD1222 COVID-19 vaccine. Sequencing was performed with immunoSEQ multiplex PCR; in TCRdb, only in-frame clones are kept and a portion is missing. The sample has about 140,000 clones; approximately 89% are singletons. The sequencing here drew on peripheral blood, taken 28 days after the second AZD1222 dose. The source of these receptors is an adult who received the AZD1222 COVID-19 vaccine.

The rearrangement uses TRBV29-1 and TRBJ2-7; 8 bases match TRBD1. CDR1 and CDR2 from the germline V gene are SQVTM and ANQGSEA. There are 13 residues in the CDR3. V lost 3 bases, J lost 2 bases, and 3 bases stayed unmatched. Written as DNA, the CDR3 is TGCAGCGTTGAGGACAGGGACGCCTACGAGCAGTACTTC. Translation gives CSVEDRDAYEQYF.

This chain joins TRBV7-9 and TRBJ1-1; 8 nucleotides agree with TRBD1. The CDR3 has 15 residues. J gave up 2 bases and V 4 bases, and 6 bases lay outside the gene matches. Germline V gene data show CDR1 as SEHNR and CDR2 as FQNEAQ (reference sequence). The CDR3 region has the DNA TGTGCCAGCAGCTCTAAACAGGGGGAAAACACTGAAGCTTTCTTT. Encoded protein: CASSSKQGENTEAFF.

This chain uses TRBV29-1 with TRBJ2-5; D may correspond to TRBD1 or TRBD2 (6 bases each). This CDR3 is built from 16 residues. Trimming stripped 3 bases from V and 2 bases from J, with 19 bases between. From germline, CDR1 is SQVTM and CDR2 ANQGSEA. The DNA for the CDR3 is TGCAGCGTTGAGTCCGTAACAGGGAGGACACAAGAGACCCAGTACTTC. It is translated as CSVESVTGRTQETQYF.

The chain uses TRBV28 and TRBJ2-1; D is perhaps TRBD2 (6 bases). The V gene's germline CDR1 is MDHEN and CDR2 SYDVKM. Trimming stripped 2 bases from V and 4 bases from J, with 18 bases between. This CDR3 is 17 amino acids long. The DNA for the CDR3 is TGTGCCAGCAGTTTAGGGGGGTCCGGGCCCATATACAATGAGCAGTTCTTC. Its translation: CASSLGGSGPIYNEQFF.

The CDR3 spells CATSRDSRWYEQFF. The DNA for the CDR3 is TGTGCCACCAGTCGGGACAGCCGTTGGTATGAGCAGTTCTTC. The genes are TRBV24-1 and TRBJ2-1; 7 positions agree with TRBD1. With 6 bases clipped from V and 8 bases from J, the junction kept 9 bases outside the gene matches. This CDR3 region has 14 residues. Germline CDR1 is KGHDR and CDR2 is SFDVKD.

With respect to this clone: Other DNA sequences in the sample encode the same CDR3. This chain joins TRBV6-5 and TRBJ1-2, with a tentative D call TRBD1 (6 bases). Germline loops: CDR1 MNHEY, CDR2 SVGAGI. The CDR3 runs to 12 residues. Trimming removed 8 bases at V and 2 bases at J, with 9 bases between. The CDR3 reads CASSQGNYGYTF. DNA for the CDR3: TGTGCCAGCTCTCAGGGGAACTATGGCTACACCTTC.

The chain carries TRBV7-3 and TRBJ1-1; D remains ambiguous. The germline gives CDR1 SGHTA, CDR2 FQGTGA. The ends were cut back, 0 bases at V and 6 bases at J, with 14 bases in the middle. The CDR3 has 15 residues. CDR3 sequence reads: CASSLTGPKGSEAFF. CDR3 DNA: TGTGCCAGCAGCTTAACAGGGCCTAAGGGCTCTGAAGCTTTCTTT.

This clone was seen only once. The genes are TRBV10-1 and TRBJ2-7; weak D call: TRBD1 (6 bases). V was shortened by 6 bases and J by 2 bases, with 8 bases between the two germline ends. The CDR3 contains 12 residues. Germline V CDR1 and CDR2: WNHNN, SYGVQD (reference sequence). For the CDR3, the DNA is TGCGCCAGCAGGGACAGTCCCTACGAGCAGTACTTC. Translated, it gives CASRDSPYEQYF.

The chain recombines TRBV4-1 with TRBJ1-4, with TRBD1 as a possible D gene (6 bases). The CDR3 is made up of 14 amino acids. Germline values: CDR1 MGHRA, CDR2 YSYEKL. Trimming pared 2 bases from V and 6 bases from J, leaving 10 bases between. The CDR3 nucleotides read TGCGCCAGCAGCCAACAACAGGGCGATGAAAAACTGTTTTTT. The encoded protein is CASSQQQGDEKLFF.

The V and J genes are TRBV25-1 and TRBJ2-2; D is perhaps TRBD1 (5 bases). Trimming left V 6 bases short and J 0 bases short, with 8 bases between. The CDR3 has 14 residues. In germline, CDR1 is MGHDK, CDR2 SYGVNS. DNA of the CDR3: TGTGCCAGCAGGGACATCGCGAACACCGGGGAGCTGTTTTTT. Its protein product is CASRDIANTGELFF.

The sample holds one count of this clone. This sequence joins TRBV29-1 and TRBJ2-7, with D maybe TRBD2 (6 bases). The CDR3 has 14 amino acids. The V and J ends lost 4 bases and 5 bases respectively, with 18 bases between them. Germline loops: CDR1 SQVTM, CDR2 ANQGSEA. DNA of the CDR3: TGCAGCGTTGGCGGGACTGCCCTTCTGGACGAGCAGTACTTC. Its protein is CSVGGTALLDEQYF.

The V and J genes are TRBV27 and TRBJ2-3; tentatively, D is TRBD1 or TRBD2 (5 bases each). The V gene lost 3 bases and the J gene lost 4 bases, with 17 bases spanning the gap. Germline V gene data show CDR1 as MNHEY and CDR2 as SMNVEV (reference sequence). This CDR3 spans 16 amino acids. The chain's CDR3 is CASSFSGTLPPDTQYF. The CDR3 DNA follows: TGTGCCAGCAGTTTTTCTGGGACCCTGCCCCCAGATACGCAGTATTTT.

The genes are TRBV9 and TRBJ1-5; D is uncertain. Trimming removed 1 base at V and 5 bases at J, with 7 bases between. The CDR3 is 13 amino acids. The germline V gene encodes CDR1 SGDLS and CDR2 YYNGEE. CDR3 nucleotide sequence: TGTGCCAGCAGCGTAAGGGCAGATCAGCCCCAGCATTTT. Residues: CASSVRADQPQHF.

The table lists this clone with a count of one. This chain links TRBV6-5 with TRBJ1-3; no reliable D call. V lost 4 bases to trimming and J lost 0 bases, with 10 bases between them. The CDR3 length is 15 residues. Germline assignment: CDR1 MNHEY and CDR2 SVGAGI. The CDR3 DNA reads TGTGCCAGCAGTTTAGCTCCCACCTCTGGAAACACCATATATTTT. It encodes CASSLAPTSGNTIYF.

The chain has TRBV11-3 and TRBJ1-4; D gene uncertain. The CDR3 has 16 amino acids. Germline V gives CDR1 SGHNT, CDR2 YENEEA. V lost 5 bases and J lost 6, with 19 bases in between. The CDR3 DNA reads TGTGCCAGCAGCCACCCTACGGGGATTACGTATGAAAAACTGTTTTTT. This encodes CASSHPTGITYEKLFF.

This rearrangement joins TRBV3-1 (or the pseudogene TRBV3-2) to TRBJ2-1; 10 nucleotides line up with TRBD2. The CDR3 has 16 residues. Germline trimming cut 10 bases from V and 9 bases from J; bases unmatched to any gene: 18. Looked up from germline, CDR1 is LGHDT and CDR2 is YNNKEL (reference sequence). CDR3 in amino acids: CANYTGTEREGAEQFF. The CDR3 nucleotides read TGTGCCAACTATACGGGGACGGAGCGGGAGGGTGCTGAGCAGTTCTTC.

The chain uses TRBV5-6 and TRBJ2-1, with 7 positions matching TRBD2. CDR3 length equals 16 residues. V was clipped by 1 base and J by 5 bases; unmatched bases: 9. Per germline, CDR1 SGHDT and CDR2 YYEEEE. The CDR3 nucleotides read TGTGCCAGCAGCTTGAATTGGGAGGGCCGAGACAATGAGCAGTTCTTC. This codes for CASSLNWEGRDNEQFF.

The chain is built from TRBV5-1 and TRBJ1-4, with no clear D. In germline, CDR1 is SGHRS, CDR2 YFSETQ. This CDR3 has 16 residues. V was shortened by 4 bases and J by 0 bases, with 13 bases between the two germline ends. The CDR3 DNA sequence: TGCGCCAGCAGCCTCAGACTTGGGTCAACTAATGAAAAACTGTTTTTT. It encodes CASSLRLGSTNEKLFF. The variable domain in full, completed from reference TRBV5-1 and TRBJ1-4, reads KAGVTQTPRYLIKTRGQQVTLSCSPISGHRSVSWYQQTPGQGLQFLFEYFSETQRNKGNFPGRFSGRQFSNSRSEMNVSTLELGDSALYLCASSLRLGSTNEKLFFGSGTQLSVL.

The chain joins TRBV4-1 to TRBJ2-7; unclear D gene. The germline V gene has CDR1 MGHRA and CDR2 YSYEKL. Trimming took 0 bases from V and 3 from J, leaving 12 bases between them. The CDR3 is 15 amino acids. The CDR3 loop reads CASSQEDTVVYEQYF. The CDR3 DNA sequence: TGCGCCAGCAGCCAAGAGGATACAGTAGTCTACGAGCAGTACTTC.

The chain recombines TRBV7-8 with TRBJ1-6; 9 bases fit TRBD1. From germline, CDR1 is SGHVS and CDR2 FQNEAQ. J gave up 2 bases and V 5 bases, and 7 bases lay outside the gene matches. The CDR3 runs 17 residues. The CDR3 is CASSPRTGATYNSPLHF. CDR3 DNA sequence: TGTGCCAGCAGCCCCCGGACAGGGGCTACCTATAATTCACCCCTCCACTTT.

The rearrangement uses TRBV28 and TRBJ2-1, with 7 bases identical to TRBD2. This CDR3 comprises 15 residues. The V and J ends lost 4 bases and 8 bases, in that order; junction bases with no gene match: 11. Germline lookup yields CDR1 MDHEN and CDR2 SYDVKM. DNA for the CDR3: TGTGCCAGCAGTTGGCCGGGGGGTAGGGGCGATGAGCAGTTCTTC. Its protein product is CASSWPGGRGDEQFF.

V and J are TRBV27 and TRBJ2-1, with no clear D. Germline assignment: CDR1 MNHEY and CDR2 SMNVEV (reference sequence). The CDR3 is made up of 14 amino acids. V was pared by 2 bases and J by 3 bases, with 8 bases between. For the CDR3, the DNA is TGTGCCAGCAGTTTAATCAGAAACTACAATGAGCAGTTCTTC. This sequence encodes CASSLIRNYNEQFF.

This clone was seen once. The chain is built from TRBV19 and TRBJ1-5; 9 nucleotides match TRBD1. The CDR3 consists of 15 residues. V trimming: 9 bases; J trimming: 0 bases; junction bases outside the gene matches: 6. Germline V gene lookup returns CDR1 LNHDA and CDR2 SQIVND (reference sequence). The CDR3 region has the DNA TGTGCCAGGTTAAGGGACAGGGCTAGCAATCAGCCCCAGCATTTT. Protein: CARLRDRASNQPQHF.

The chain recombines TRBV5-1 with TRBJ1-6, with a tentative D call TRBD1 (5 bases). Deletions cut 1 base from V and 9 bases from J, with 17 bases between. Germline CDR1 SGHRS, CDR2 YFSETQ. The length of the CDR3 is 16 residues. CDR3: CASSLRDPRGGSPLHF. DNA of the CDR3: TGCGCCAGCAGCTTGAGGGACCCGAGAGGTGGTTCACCCCTCCACTTT.

The chain combines TRBV7-3 with TRBJ1-6; TRBD1 might be the D (5 bases). There are 15 residues in the CDR3. Trimming removed 5 bases at V and 8 bases at J, with 16 bases between. Germline values: CDR1 SGHTA, CDR2 FQGTGA. The CDR3 protein is CASSPTGGRDSPLHF. The CDR3 nucleotides read TGTGCCAGCAGCCCAACGGGGGGGAGGGATTCACCCCTCCACTTT.

This chain joins TRBV6-5 and TRBJ1-6, with D hard to call. V was shortened by 2 bases and J by 10 bases, with 9 bases between the two germline ends. The CDR3 contains 13 residues. From germline, CDR1 is MNHEY and CDR2 SVGAGI. The CDR3 sequence: CASSYGIGSPLHF. Written as DNA, the CDR3 is TGTGCCAGCAGTTACGGAATTGGGTCACCCCTCCACTTT.

CDR3 sequence: CASSLGTDTQYF. As DNA, the CDR3 is TGTGCCAGCAGCTTAGGGACAGATACGCAGTATTTT. V is TRBV7-9 and J is TRBJ2-3; D is unresolved. In germline, CDR1 is SEHNR, CDR2 FQNEAQ (reference sequence). The germline V and J ends were trimmed by 1 base and 3 bases, with 2 bases remaining between them. This CDR3 has 12 residues.

The chain joins TRBV18 to TRBJ2-5; D may be TRBD1 or TRBD2 (5 bases each). Germline CDR1 reads KGHSH; CDR2 reads LQKENI. V lost 2 bases to trimming and J lost 4 bases, with 14 bases between them. This CDR3 has 15 amino acids. CDR3 sequence reads: CASSPWDQTGETQYF. The CDR3 coding sequence is TGTGCCAGCTCACCATGGGACCAGACTGGAGAGACCCAGTACTTC.